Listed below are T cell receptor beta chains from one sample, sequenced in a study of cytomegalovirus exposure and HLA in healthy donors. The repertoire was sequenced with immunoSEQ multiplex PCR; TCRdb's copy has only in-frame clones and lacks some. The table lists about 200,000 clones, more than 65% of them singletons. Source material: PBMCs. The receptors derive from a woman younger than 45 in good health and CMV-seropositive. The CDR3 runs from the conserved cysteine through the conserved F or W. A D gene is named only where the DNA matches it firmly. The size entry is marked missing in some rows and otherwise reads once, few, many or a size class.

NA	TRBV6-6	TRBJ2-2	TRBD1	CASSNRGSGELFF	TGTGCCAGCAGCAACAGGGGGTCCGGGGAGCTGTTTTTT
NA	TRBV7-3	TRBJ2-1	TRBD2	CASSWTSGTYNEQFF	TGTGCCAGCAGCTGGACTAGCGGGACCTACAATGAGCAGTTCTTC
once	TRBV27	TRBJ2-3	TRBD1	CASSFSGTGTDTQYF	TGTGCCAGCAGTTTCTCCGGGACAGGAACAGATACGCAGTATTTT
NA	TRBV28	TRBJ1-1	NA	CASSLRVMQNTEAFF	TGTGCCAGCTCCCTCAGGGTAATGCAGAACACTGAAGCTTTCTTT
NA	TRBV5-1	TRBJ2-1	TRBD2	CASSKREPVQGTREQFF	TGCGCCAGCAGCAAGCGGGAGCCGGTTCAAGGTACCCGTGAGCAGTTCTTC
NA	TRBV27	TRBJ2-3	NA	CASNPTRITDTQYF	TGTGCCAGCAACCCGACAAGAATCACAGATACGCAGTATTTT
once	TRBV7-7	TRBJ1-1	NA	CASSRQENTEAFF	TGTGCTAGCAGCCGACAAGAGAACACTGAAGCTTTCTTT
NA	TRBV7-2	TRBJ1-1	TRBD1	CASSLLGTGVTLGTEAFF	TGTGCCAGCAGCTTACTCGGGACAGGGGTGACTTTGGGCACTGAAGCTTTCTTT
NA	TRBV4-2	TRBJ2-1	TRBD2	CASSQSGGHNEQFF	TGTGCCAGCAGCCAGTCGGGAGGTCACAATGAGCAGTTCTTC
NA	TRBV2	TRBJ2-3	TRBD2	CASRTGLAVEVFSTDTQYF	TGTGCCAGCAGAACCGGACTAGCGGTAGAAGTTTTTAGCACAGATACGCAGTATTTT
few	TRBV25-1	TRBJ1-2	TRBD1	CASSDGTGDGYTF	TGTGCCAGCAGTGACGGGACAGGGGATGGCTACACCTTC
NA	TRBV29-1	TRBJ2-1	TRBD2	CSVKGTSGSNEQFF	TGCAGCGTGAAAGGGACTAGCGGGAGTAATGAGCAGTTCTTC
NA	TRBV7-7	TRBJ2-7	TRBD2	CASSRGSGSYEQYF	TGTGCTAGCAGCCGAGGTAGCGGGAGCTACGAGCAGTACTTC
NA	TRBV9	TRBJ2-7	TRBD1	CASSLGPDRVQEQYF	TGTGCCAGCAGCCTGGGACCGGACAGGGTCCAGGAGCAGTACTTC
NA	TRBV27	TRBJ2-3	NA	CASSLSGQGHGDTQYF	TGTGCCAGCAGTTTATCGGGCCAGGGGCATGGAGATACGCAGTATTTT
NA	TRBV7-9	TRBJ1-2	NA	CASSRTVTNYGYTF	TGTGCCAGCTCTCGGACAGTAACTAACTATGGCTACACCTTC
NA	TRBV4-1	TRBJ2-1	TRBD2	CASSPHSGGYNEQFF	TGCGCCAGCAGCCCCCACAGCGGGGGTTACAATGAGCAGTTCTTC
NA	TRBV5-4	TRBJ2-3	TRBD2	CASSLDSGRAGADTQYF	TGTGCCAGCAGCTTGGATAGCGGGAGGGCCGGGGCAGATACGCAGTATTTT
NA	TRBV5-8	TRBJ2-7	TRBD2	CATRGVGHPSYEQYF	TGTGCCACCCGGGGGGTGGGGCACCCCTCCTACGAGCAGTACTTC
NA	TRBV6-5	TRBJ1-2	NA	CATRKTPNYGYTF	TGTGCCACCAGAAAGACACCAAACTATGGCTACACCTTC
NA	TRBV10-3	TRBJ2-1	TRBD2	CAISETSASYNEQFF	TGTGCCATCAGTGAGACTAGCGCCTCCTACAATGAGCAGTTCTTC
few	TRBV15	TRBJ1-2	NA	CATSRDFYGYTF	TGTGCCACCAGCCGGGATTTCTATGGCTACACCTTC
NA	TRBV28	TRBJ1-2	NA	CASSAGRNYGYTF	TGTGCCAGCAGTGCGGGACGCAACTATGGCTACACCTTC
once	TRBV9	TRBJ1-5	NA	CASSVEAGPANQPQHF	TGTGCCAGCAGCGTAGAGGCAGGTCCGGCCAATCAGCCCCAGCATTTT
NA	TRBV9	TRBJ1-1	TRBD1	CASSAATGAAFF	TGTGCCAGCAGCGCAGCAACAGGGGCGGCTTTCTTT
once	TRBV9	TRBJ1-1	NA	CASSVEGGKGTEAFF	TGTGCCAGCAGCGTAGAGGGGGGGAAAGGCACTGAAGCTTTCTTT
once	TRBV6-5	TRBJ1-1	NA	CASSYQASQNTEAFF	TGTGCCAGCAGTTACCAGGCCTCTCAGAACACTGAAGCTTTCTTT
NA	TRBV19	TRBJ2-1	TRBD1	CASLDRGRRNEQFF	TGTGCCAGTCTAGACAGGGGCCGGCGCAATGAGCAGTTCTTC
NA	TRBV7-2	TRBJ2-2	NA	CASTFRSTGELFF	TGTGCCAGCACCTTTAGGAGCACCGGGGAGCTGTTTTTT
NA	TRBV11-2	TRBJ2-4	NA	CASSLRVGVVDIQYF	TGTGCCAGCAGCTTACGGGTAGGGGTCGTGGACATTCAGTACTTC
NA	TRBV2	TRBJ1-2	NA	CASSEAGLANYGYTF	TGTGCCAGCAGTGAAGCCGGGTTAGCTAACTATGGCTACACCTTC
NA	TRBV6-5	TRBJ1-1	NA	CASSYSSGRPTEAFF	TGTGCCAGCAGTTACTCTTCCGGCAGGCCCACTGAAGCTTTCTTT
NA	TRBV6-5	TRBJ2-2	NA	CASSYSSSKLFF	TGTGCCAGCAGTTACTCGAGCTCCAAGCTGTTTTTT